Included here is one TCR beta chain sequence, with context. The antigen remains unidentified. These data come from a study of cytomegalovirus exposure and HLA in healthy donors. The donors comprised healthy bone marrow donors. Study-level findings and limits: TRBV6-2, TRBV6-3 and some other V segments were unresolvable in 87-base-pair reads. It was 160 or so TCR beta chains that were listed as cytomegalovirus-associated.

The PCR ran on 60 Vbeta and 13 Jbeta primers. TCRdb's copy holds only in-frame clones and misses some; the assay was immunoSEQ multiplex PCR. The sample includes 100,000 to 150,000 clones, 77% of them seen just once. The CDR3 loop spans 17 amino acids. Trimming removed 3 bases at V and 4 bases at J, with 21 bases between. CDR1 is SEHNR, CDR2 FQNEAQ, per germline (reference sequence). What was sequenced was PBMCs. The TCR originated in a male donor in good health and CMV-seropositive. The genes are TRBV7-9 and TRBJ2-5; weak D call: TRBD2 (6 bases). The CDR3 nucleotides read TGTGCCAGCAGCTTGCCTCGGGCGGGAAGGTTCAGAGAGACCCAGTACTTC. Protein sequence: CASSLPRAGRFRETQYF.